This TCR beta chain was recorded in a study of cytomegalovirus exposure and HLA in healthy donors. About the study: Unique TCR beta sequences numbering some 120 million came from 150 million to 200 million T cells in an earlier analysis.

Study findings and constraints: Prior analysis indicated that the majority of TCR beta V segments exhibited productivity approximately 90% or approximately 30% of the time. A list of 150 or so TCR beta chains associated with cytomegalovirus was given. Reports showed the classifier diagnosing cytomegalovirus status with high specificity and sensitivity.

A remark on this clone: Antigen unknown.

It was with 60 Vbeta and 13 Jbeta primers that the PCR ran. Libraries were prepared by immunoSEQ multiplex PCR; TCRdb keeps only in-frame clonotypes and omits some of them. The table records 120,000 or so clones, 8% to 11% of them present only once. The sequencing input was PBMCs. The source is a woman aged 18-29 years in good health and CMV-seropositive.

The CDR3 nucleotides read TGTGCCAGCAGCTTAGAAGGGGCAGCCATTACGCAGTATTTT. Amino acids: CASSLEGAAITQYF. The rearrangement uses TRBV7-2 and TRBJ2-3, with D tentatively TRBD1 (5 bases). The CDR3 length is 14 residues. Trimming removed 1 base from V and 8 bases from J, with 13 bases in between. CDR1 is SGHTA, CDR2 FQGNSA, per germline.